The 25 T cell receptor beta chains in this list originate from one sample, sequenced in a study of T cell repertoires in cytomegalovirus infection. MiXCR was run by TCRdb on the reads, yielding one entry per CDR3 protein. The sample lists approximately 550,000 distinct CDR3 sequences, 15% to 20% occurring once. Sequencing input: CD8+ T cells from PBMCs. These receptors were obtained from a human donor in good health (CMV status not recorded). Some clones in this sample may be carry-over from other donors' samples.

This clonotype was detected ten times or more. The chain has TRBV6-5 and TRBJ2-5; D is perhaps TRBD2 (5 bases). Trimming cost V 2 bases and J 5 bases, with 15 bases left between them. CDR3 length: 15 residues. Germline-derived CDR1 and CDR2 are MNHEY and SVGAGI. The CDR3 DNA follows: TGTGCCAGCAGTTACCGACGGGAAAGACACGAGACCCAGTACTTC. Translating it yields CASSYRRERHETQYF.

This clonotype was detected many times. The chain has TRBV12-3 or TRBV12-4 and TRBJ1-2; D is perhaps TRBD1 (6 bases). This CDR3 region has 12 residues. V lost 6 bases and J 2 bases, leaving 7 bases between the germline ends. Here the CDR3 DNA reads TGTGCCAGCAGCGGACAGAACTATGGCTACACCTTC. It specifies CASSGQNYGYTF.

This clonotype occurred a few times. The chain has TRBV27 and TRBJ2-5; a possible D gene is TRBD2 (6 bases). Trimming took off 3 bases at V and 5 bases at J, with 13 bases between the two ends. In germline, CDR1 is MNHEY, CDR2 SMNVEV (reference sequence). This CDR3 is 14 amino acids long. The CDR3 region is CASSFRGEGETQYF. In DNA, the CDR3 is TGTGCCAGCAGTTTCCGCGGGGAAGGGGAGACCCAGTACTTC.

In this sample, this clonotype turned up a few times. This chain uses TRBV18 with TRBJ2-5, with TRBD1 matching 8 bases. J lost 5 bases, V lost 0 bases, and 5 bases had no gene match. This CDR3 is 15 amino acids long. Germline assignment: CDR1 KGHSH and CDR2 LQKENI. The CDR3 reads CASSPPSTGGETQYF. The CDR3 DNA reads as TGTGCCAGCTCACCACCGTCCACAGGGGGTGAGACCCAGTACTTC.

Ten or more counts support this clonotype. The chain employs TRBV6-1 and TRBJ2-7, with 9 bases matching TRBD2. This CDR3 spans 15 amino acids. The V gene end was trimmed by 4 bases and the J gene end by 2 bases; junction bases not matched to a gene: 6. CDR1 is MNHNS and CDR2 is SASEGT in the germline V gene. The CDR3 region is CASSALASGTYEQYF. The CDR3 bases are TGTGCCAGCAGTGCTCTGGCTAGCGGGACCTACGAGCAGTACTTC.

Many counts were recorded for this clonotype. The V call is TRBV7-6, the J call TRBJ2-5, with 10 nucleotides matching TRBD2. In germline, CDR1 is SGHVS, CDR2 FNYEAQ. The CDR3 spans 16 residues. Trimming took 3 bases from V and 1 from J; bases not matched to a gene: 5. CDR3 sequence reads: CASSFLSGRTQETQYF. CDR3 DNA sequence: TGTGCCAGCAGCTTTCTTAGCGGGAGGACCCAAGAGACCCAGTACTTC.

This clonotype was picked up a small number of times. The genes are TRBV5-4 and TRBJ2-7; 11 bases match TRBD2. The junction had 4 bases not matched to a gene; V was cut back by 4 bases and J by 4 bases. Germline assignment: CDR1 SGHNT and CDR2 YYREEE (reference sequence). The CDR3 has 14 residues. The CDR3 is CASSEGLADYEQYF. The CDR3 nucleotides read TGTGCCAGCAGCGAGGGACTAGCGGATTACGAGCAGTACTTC.

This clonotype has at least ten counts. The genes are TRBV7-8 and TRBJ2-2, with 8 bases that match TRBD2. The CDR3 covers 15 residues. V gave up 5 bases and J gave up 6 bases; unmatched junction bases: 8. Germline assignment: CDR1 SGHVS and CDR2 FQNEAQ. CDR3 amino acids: CASSPRGGSAGELFF. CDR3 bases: TGTGCCAGCAGCCCCCGGGGGGGGTCCGCCGGGGAGCTGTTTTTT.

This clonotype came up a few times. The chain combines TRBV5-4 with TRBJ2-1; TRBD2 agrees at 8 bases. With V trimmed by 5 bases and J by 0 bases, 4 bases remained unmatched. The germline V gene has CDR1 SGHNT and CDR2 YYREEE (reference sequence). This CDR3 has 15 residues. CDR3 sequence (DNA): TGTGCCAGCAGACTCGGGACTAGCTCCTACAATGAGCAGTTCTTC. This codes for CASRLGTSSYNEQFF.

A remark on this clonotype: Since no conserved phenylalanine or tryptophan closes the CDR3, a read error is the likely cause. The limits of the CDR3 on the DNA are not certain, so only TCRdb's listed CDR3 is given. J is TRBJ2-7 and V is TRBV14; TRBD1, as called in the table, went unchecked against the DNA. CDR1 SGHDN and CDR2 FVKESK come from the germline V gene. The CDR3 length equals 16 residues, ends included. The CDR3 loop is CASSHSQGGAMDETYS.

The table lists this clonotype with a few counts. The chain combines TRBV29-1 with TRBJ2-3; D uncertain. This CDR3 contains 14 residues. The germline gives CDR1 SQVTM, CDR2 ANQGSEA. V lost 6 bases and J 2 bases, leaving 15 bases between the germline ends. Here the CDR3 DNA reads TGCAGCGTGGCCCACGGTAGGCCCACAGATACGCAGTATTTT. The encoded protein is CSVAHGRPTDTQYF.

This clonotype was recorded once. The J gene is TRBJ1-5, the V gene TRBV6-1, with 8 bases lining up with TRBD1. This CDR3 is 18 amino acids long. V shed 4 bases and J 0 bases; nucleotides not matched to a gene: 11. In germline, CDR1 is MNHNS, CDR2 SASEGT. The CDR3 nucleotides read TGTGCCAGCAGTGTTCCGGGACAGGTATTGAATAGCAATCAGCCCCAGCATTTT. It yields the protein CASSVPGQVLNSNQPQHF.

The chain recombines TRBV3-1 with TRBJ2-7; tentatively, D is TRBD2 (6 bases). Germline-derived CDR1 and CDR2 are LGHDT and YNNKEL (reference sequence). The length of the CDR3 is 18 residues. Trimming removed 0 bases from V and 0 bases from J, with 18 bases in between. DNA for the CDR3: TGTGCCAGCAGCCAAGATAACGGGTGGGAGCGGGCCTCCTACGAGCAGTACTTC. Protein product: CASSQDNGWERASYEQYF.

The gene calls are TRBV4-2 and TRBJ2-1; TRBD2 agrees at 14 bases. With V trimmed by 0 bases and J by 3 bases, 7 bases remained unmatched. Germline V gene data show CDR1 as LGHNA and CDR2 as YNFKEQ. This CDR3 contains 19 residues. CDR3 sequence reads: CASSQETSGGVMFYNEQFF. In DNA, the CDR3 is TGTGCCAGCAGCCAAGAGACTAGCGGGGGGGTTATGTTCTACAATGAGCAGTTCTTC.

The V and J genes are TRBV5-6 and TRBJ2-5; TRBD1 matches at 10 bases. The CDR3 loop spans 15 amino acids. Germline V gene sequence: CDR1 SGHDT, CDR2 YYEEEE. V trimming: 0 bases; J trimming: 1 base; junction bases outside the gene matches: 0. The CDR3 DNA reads TGTGCCAGCAGCTTGGGGACAGGGGGCCAAGAGACCCAGTACTTC. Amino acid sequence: CASSLGTGGQETQYF.

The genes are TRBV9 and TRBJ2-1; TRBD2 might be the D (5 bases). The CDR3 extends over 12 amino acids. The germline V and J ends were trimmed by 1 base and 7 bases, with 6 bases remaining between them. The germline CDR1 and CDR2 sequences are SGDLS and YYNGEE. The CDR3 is CASSVSGNEQFF. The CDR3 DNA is TGTGCCAGCAGCGTATCGGGGAATGAGCAGTTCTTC.

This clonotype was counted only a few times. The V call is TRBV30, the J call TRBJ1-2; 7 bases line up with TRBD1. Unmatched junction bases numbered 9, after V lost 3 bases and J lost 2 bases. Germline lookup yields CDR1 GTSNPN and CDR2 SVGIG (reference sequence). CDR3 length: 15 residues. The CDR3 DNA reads TGTGCCTGGAGCGACGGGACAGTGATCAACTATGGCTACACCTTC. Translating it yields CAWSDGTVINYGYTF. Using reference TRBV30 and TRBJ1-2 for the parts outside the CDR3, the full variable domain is SQTIHQWPATLVQPVGSPLSLECTVEGTSNPNLYWYRQAAGRGLQLLFYSVGIGQISSEVPQNLSASRPQDRQFILSSKKLLLSDSGFYLCAWSDGTVINYGYTFGSGTRLTVV.

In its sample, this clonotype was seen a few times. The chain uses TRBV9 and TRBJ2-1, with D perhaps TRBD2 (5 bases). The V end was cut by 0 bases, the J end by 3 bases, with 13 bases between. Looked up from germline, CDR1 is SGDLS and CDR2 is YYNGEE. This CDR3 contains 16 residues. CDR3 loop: CASSVAGSPRYNEQFF. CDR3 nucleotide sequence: TGTGCCAGCAGCGTAGCGGGATCTCCTCGCTACAATGAGCAGTTCTTC.

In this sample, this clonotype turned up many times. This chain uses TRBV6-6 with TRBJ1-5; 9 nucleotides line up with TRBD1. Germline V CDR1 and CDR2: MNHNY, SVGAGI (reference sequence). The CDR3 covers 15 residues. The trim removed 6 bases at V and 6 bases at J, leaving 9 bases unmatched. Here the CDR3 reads CASRNRDRAGQPQHF. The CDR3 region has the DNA TGTGCCAGCAGAAACAGGGACAGGGCAGGTCAGCCCCAGCATTTT.

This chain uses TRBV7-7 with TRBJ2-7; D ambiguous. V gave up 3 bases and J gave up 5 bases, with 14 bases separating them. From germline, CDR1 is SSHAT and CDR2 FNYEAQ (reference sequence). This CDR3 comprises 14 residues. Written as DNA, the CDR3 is TGTGCCAGCAGCTTCAAGGGTCCTGGGGACGAGCAGTACTTC. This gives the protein CASSFKGPGDEQYF.

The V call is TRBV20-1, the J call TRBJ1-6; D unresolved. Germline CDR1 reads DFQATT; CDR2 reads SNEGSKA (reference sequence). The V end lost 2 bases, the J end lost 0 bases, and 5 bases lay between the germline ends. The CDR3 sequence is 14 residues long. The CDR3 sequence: CSARQSSYNSPLHF. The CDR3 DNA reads TGCAGTGCTAGACAGAGCTCCTATAATTCACCCCTCCACTTT.

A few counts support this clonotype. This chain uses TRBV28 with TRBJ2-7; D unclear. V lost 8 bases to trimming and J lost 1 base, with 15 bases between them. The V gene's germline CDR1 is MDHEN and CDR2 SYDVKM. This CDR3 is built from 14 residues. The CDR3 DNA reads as TGTGCCAGCCTTCCGACCTTTGGATCCTACGAGCAGTACTTC. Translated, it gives CASLPTFGSYEQYF. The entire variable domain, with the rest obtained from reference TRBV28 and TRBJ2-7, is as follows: DVKVTQSSRYLVKRTGEKVFLECVQDMDHENMFWYRQDPGLGLRLIYFSYDVKMKEKGDIPEGYSVSREKKERFSLILESASTNQTSMYLCASLPTFGSYEQYFGPGTRLTVT.

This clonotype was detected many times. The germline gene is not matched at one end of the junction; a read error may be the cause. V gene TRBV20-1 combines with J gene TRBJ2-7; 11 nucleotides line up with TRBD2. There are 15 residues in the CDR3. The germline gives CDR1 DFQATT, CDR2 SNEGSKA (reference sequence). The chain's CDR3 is CSARELAGDSHEQYF. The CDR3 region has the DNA TGCAGTGCTAGAGAACTAGCGGGAGACTCCCACGAGCAGTACTTC.

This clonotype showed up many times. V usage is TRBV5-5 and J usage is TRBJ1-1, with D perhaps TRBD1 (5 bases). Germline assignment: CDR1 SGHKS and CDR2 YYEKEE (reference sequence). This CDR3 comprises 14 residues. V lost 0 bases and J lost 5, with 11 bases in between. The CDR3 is CASSLEGAGTEAFF. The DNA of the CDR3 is TGTGCCAGCAGCTTGGAAGGGGCTGGAACTGAAGCTTTCTTT.

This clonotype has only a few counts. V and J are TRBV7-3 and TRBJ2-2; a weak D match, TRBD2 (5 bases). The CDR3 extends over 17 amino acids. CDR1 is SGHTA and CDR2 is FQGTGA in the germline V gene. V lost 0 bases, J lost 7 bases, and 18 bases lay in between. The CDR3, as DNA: TGTGCCAGCAGCTTAACCCAGCGGACCCCGATTGGCGGGGAGCTGTTTTTT. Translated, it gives CASSLTQRTPIGGELFF.